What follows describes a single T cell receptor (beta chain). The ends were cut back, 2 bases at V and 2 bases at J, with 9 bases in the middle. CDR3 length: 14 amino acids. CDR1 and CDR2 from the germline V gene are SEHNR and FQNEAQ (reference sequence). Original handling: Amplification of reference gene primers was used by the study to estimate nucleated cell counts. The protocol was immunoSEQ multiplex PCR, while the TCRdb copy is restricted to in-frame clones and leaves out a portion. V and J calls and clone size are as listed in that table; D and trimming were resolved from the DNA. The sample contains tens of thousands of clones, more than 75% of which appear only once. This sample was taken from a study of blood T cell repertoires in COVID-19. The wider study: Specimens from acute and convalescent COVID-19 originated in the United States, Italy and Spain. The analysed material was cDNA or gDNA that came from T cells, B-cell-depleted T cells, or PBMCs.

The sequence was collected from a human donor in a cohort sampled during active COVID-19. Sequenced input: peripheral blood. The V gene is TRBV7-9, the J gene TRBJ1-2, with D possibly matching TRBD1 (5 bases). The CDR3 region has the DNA TGTGCCAGCAGCTTACTGACAGCCAACTATGGCTACACCTTC. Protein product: CASSLLTANYGYTF.